This TCR beta chain was sequenced during a study of siplizumab effects on memory and regulatory T cells. Unstimulated naive, memory, effector memory and TEMRA subsets underwent sequencing in three donor pairs. V lost 11 bases to trimming and J lost 1 base, with 14 bases between them. The CDR3 has 14 amino acids. Germline V CDR1 and CDR2: MRHNA, SNTAGT. Assay used: immunoSEQ multiplex PCR; TCRdb lists only in-frame clones, some missing. Among about 64,000 clones, around 96% were seen once, and the ten largest hold more than 0.095%. On this clone itself: Its matching antigen is unknown.

Points from the study as a whole: A mean of approximately 70% of mappable alloreactive CD4+ clones were Treg-derived with siplizumab, compared with about 27% in controls. Alloreactive sequences from unstimulated CD4+ memory cells fell significantly with siplizumab.

The sequencing sample was made of naive CD8+ T cells sorted from blood. The receptor was derived from a human donor in good health. The rearrangement joins TRBV6-4 to TRBJ2-2; D is tentatively TRBD1 or TRBD2 (6 bases each). Written as DNA, the CDR3 is TGTGCCCGCCGGGGGCCCTTGAACACCGGGGAGCTGTTTTTT. As protein: CARRGPLNTGELFF.